One and the same sample provided the 20 T cell receptor beta chains below, sequenced in a study of T cell responses to AZD1222 COVID-19 vaccine. Sequencing was performed with immunoSEQ multiplex PCR; in TCRdb, only in-frame clones are kept and a portion is missing. The data contain 95,000 to 110,000 clones, 89% of them seen just once; the ten biggest clones take up roughly 7%. The sample here was peripheral blood, taken on day 0 of AZD1222 vaccination. These receptor sequences come from an adult in good health.

V is TRBV5-1 and J is TRBJ2-5; D may be TRBD1 or TRBD2 (6 bases each). This CDR3 comprises 16 residues. V was clipped by 0 bases and J by 1 base, with 13 bases between them. The germline gives CDR1 SGHRS, CDR2 YFSETQ. The chain's CDR3 is CASSLDPGALQETQYF. The CDR3 coding sequence is TGCGCCAGCAGCTTGGATCCGGGGGCCCTCCAAGAGACCCAGTACTTC.

V usage is TRBV28 and J usage is TRBJ2-1; 9 nucleotides agree with TRBD1. CDR3 length: 17 residues. Trimming at V came to 7 bases and at J to 5 bases, leaving 15 bases not matched to a gene. Germline CDR1 is MDHEN and CDR2 is SYDVKM. In DNA, the CDR3 is TGTGCCAGCACCTCGACCGTAGGACAGGGGAGTCACAATGAGCAGTTCTTC. Encoded protein: CASTSTVGQGSHNEQFF.

This chain connects TRBV30 to TRBJ1-2; D possibly corresponds to TRBD1 (6 bases). Germline V gene lookup returns CDR1 GTSNPN and CDR2 SVGIG (reference sequence). Trimming removed 5 bases at V and 2 bases at J, with 24 bases between. The CDR3 has 17 residues. The CDR3 sequence: CAWQTGFSAWANYGYTF. CDR3 bases: TGTGCCTGGCAAACAGGGTTTAGCGCTTGGGCCAACTATGGCTACACCTTC.

J is TRBJ1-1 and V is TRBV5-5; a possible D gene is TRBD1 (5 bases). V was shortened by 0 bases and J by 3 bases, with 15 bases between the two germline ends. The CDR3 extends over 16 amino acids. CDR1 is SGHKS, CDR2 YYEKEE, per germline (reference sequence). The CDR3 DNA is TGTGCCAGCAGCTTGGGAAGGGGACGGTTCGACACTGAAGCTTTCTTT. The encoded protein is CASSLGRGRFDTEAFF.

The chain recombines TRBV19 with TRBJ2-1, with TRBD2 identical over 7 bases. The CDR3 runs to 13 residues. Trimming took 10 bases from V and 8 from J; bases not matched to a gene: 11. Germline lookup yields CDR1 LNHDA and CDR2 SQIVND (reference sequence). This chain's CDR3 is CATESREGYEQFF. Here the CDR3 DNA reads TGTGCCACCGAGTCAAGGGAGGGCTATGAGCAGTTCTTC. The variable domain in full, with the rest retrieved from reference TRBV19 and TRBJ2-1, is DGGITQSPKYLFRKEGQNVTLSCEQNLNHDAMYWYRQDPGQGLRLIYYSQIVNDFQKGDIAEGYSVSREKKESFPLTVTSAQKNPTAFYLCATESREGYEQFFGPGTRLTVL.

The chain uses TRBV3-1 (or the pseudogene TRBV3-2) and TRBJ2-5; D not certain. CDR3 length equals 12 residues. Trimming removed 0 bases from V and 6 bases from J, with 5 bases in between. CDR1 is LGHDT and CDR2 is YNNKEL in the germline V gene (reference sequence). CDR3 sequence reads: CASSQDLKTQYF. CDR3 DNA: TGTGCCAGCAGCCAAGATCTCAAGACCCAGTACTTC.

CDR3 DNA: TGTGCCAGCAGCCCTGGTGGGGGTGAGAGTTCACCCCTCCACTTT. Translating gives CASSPGGGESSPLHF. The genes are TRBV3-1 (or the pseudogene TRBV3-2) and TRBJ1-6, with D maybe TRBD1 (5 bases). The germline CDR1 and CDR2 sequences are LGHDT and YNNKEL (reference sequence). The CDR3 totals 15 residues. Trimming removed 4 bases from V and 9 bases from J, with 16 bases in between.

The V gene is TRBV10-3, the J gene TRBJ1-5; 8 bases are a match to TRBD1. The CDR3 spans 15 residues. V shed 10 bases and J 1 base; nucleotides not matched to a gene: 9. Germline V CDR1 and CDR2: ENHRY, SYGVKD. The CDR3 bases are TGTGCCACTCACAGGGGGGGTATGAGCAATCAGCCCCAGCATTTT. Its protein is CATHRGGMSNQPQHF.

As concerns this clone: At one end the junction does not follow the germline gene, possibly because of a read error. The V call is TRBV7-8, the J call TRBJ2-5, with TRBD2 identical over 10 bases. CDR1 SGHVS and CDR2 FQNEAQ come from the germline V gene. CDR3 length: 14 amino acids. The CDR3 here is CASSLAGAEETQYF. As DNA, the CDR3 is TGTGCCAGCAGCCTAGCGGGAGCGGAAGAGACCCAGTACTTC.

J is TRBJ1-6 and V is TRBV4-2; D unclear. Germline V gene lookup returns CDR1 LGHNA and CDR2 YNFKEQ. The germline V and J ends were trimmed by 1 base and 7 bases, with 11 bases remaining between them. This CDR3 contains 15 residues. In DNA, the CDR3 is TGTGCCAGCAGCCAAGGGGTCTTAGGGAATTCACCCCTCCACTTT. This gives the protein CASSQGVLGNSPLHF.

V gene TRBV7-9 combines with J gene TRBJ1-1; no definite D call. The CDR3 runs to 15 residues. In germline, CDR1 is SEHNR, CDR2 FQNEAQ (reference sequence). V dropped 6 bases and J dropped 5 bases, with 19 bases sitting between them. The CDR3 bases are TGTGCCAGCAGTCAAGGAGAGATTGTGGGGACTGAAGCTTTCTTT. This sequence encodes CASSQGEIVGTEAFF.

The chain joins TRBV4-1 to TRBJ2-1; TRBD2 matches 7 bases. Per the germline V gene, CDR1 is MGHRA and CDR2 is YSYEKL. The ends lost 0 bases at V and 7 bases at J; junction bases unmatched: 12. The CDR3 is 17 residues long. CDR3 loop: CASSQDMGGRSYNEQFF. CDR3 DNA: TGCGCCAGCAGCCAAGATATGGGCGGGAGAAGTTATAATGAGCAGTTCTTC.

The chain links TRBV30 to TRBJ1-1; D is undetermined. The germline V gene has CDR1 GTSNPN and CDR2 SVGIG (reference sequence). This CDR3 comprises 14 residues. Trimming took off 0 bases at V and 4 bases at J, with 12 bases between the two ends. The CDR3 DNA is TGTGCCTGGAGTGTCACTGAGATAGCCACTGAAGCTTTCTTT. As protein: CAWSVTEIATEAFF. Drawing the rest from reference TRBV30 and TRBJ1-1, the complete variable domain is SQTIHQWPATLVQPVGSPLSLECTVEGTSNPNLYWYRQAAGRGLQLLFYSVGIGQISSEVPQNLSASRPQDRQFILSSKKLLLSDSGFYLCAWSVTEIATEAFFGQGTRLTVV.

V is TRBV11-2 and J is TRBJ1-3; no definite D call. This CDR3 has 12 residues. Germline V CDR1 and CDR2: SGHAT, FQNNGV. Trimming removed 3 bases from V and 8 bases from J, with 8 bases in between. CDR3 amino acids: CASSLNSDTIYF. The DNA for the CDR3 is TGTGCCAGCAGCTTGAACTCGGACACCATATATTTT.

V usage is TRBV6-2 or TRBV6-3 and J usage is TRBJ2-7; 12 bases match TRBD2. Germline V gene sequence: CDR1 MNHEY, CDR2 SVGEGT. J was trimmed by 4 bases and V by 6 bases; bases with no gene match: 7. This CDR3 has 15 residues. CDR3 DNA: TGTGCCAGCAGCCCCGGACTAGCGGGGAGATACGAGCAGTACTTC. This encodes CASSPGLAGRYEQYF.

The chain carries TRBV29-1 and TRBJ2-1; 9 bases fit TRBD2. V lost 4 bases and J lost 7; bases outside the gene matches: 8. This CDR3 comprises 14 residues. CDR1 is SQVTM and CDR2 is ANQGSEA in the germline V gene. The CDR3 sequence is CSVVSSGSGNEQFF. CDR3 in DNA: TGCAGCGTTGTAAGTAGCGGGAGTGGTAATGAGCAGTTCTTC.

CDR3 region: CASSYYSGTLYEQYF. The CDR3 DNA reads as TGTGCCAGCAGCTACTATAGCGGGACCCTCTACGAGCAGTACTTC. J is TRBJ2-7 and V is TRBV7-3; TRBD2 aligns across 8 bases. The CDR3 sequence is 15 residues long. Germline loops: CDR1 SGHTA, CDR2 FQGTGA. The junction had 8 bases not matched to a gene; V was cut back by 4 bases and J by 3 bases.

The chain joins TRBV19 to TRBJ2-5; tentative D call: TRBD1 (5 bases). V lost 5 bases to trimming and J lost 4 bases, with 14 bases between them. CDR1 and CDR2 (germline): LNHDA, SQIVND (reference sequence). This CDR3 region has 14 residues. CDR3 region: CASSPAVRGETQYF. The CDR3 nucleotides read TGTGCCAGTAGTCCCGCTGTAAGGGGAGAGACCCAGTACTTC.

The chain uses TRBV3-1 (or the pseudogene TRBV3-2) and TRBJ1-5, with D possibly matching TRBD1 (5 bases). V lost 1 base and J 3 bases, leaving 7 bases between the germline ends. The V gene's germline CDR1 is LGHDT and CDR2 YNNKEL (reference sequence). This CDR3 contains 14 residues. Written as DNA, the CDR3 is TGTGCCAGCAGCCAAGGACAGTCCAATCAGCCCCAGCATTTT. It encodes CASSQGQSNQPQHF.

The chain recombines TRBV11-2 with TRBJ2-1; 11 bases map to TRBD2. The J segment lost 11 bases and the V segment lost 1 base, leaving 13 bases of the junction unmatched. Germline V CDR1 and CDR2: SGHAT, FQNNGV. The CDR3 has 17 amino acids. CDR3 sequence (DNA): TGTGCCAGCAGCTTAGGACTAGCGGGAACCCTGTCAAGGAAGCAGTTCTTC. Translated, it gives CASSLGLAGTLSRKQFF.